The rows below give T cell receptor beta chains drawn from one sample of a study of blood T cell repertoires in COVID-19. Sequencing used immunoSEQ multiplex PCR; TCRdb keeps in-frame clones, though not all of them. The sample includes around 250,000 clones, 88% of them seen just once. The sequencing sample was made of PBMCs or T cells enriched from blood (not recorded which). The receptors derive from a woman in her thirties or forties who had been exposed to COVID-19. Each CDR3 is given without its conserved first and last residue. Only some rows state a clone size, as once, few, many or a class for expanded clones.

clone_size: NA; v_call: TRBV5-1; j_call: TRBJ1-1; cdr3_aa: ASRIGGGFMNTEAF
clone_size: NA; v_call: TRBV6-2/TRBV6-3; j_call: TRBJ2-2; cdr3_aa: ASSYSMGQGSNTGELF
clone_size: NA; v_call: TRBV3-1/TRBV3-2; j_call: TRBJ2-2; cdr3_aa: ASSPPGTGGNTGELF
clone_size: NA; v_call: TRBV18; j_call: TRBJ2-7; cdr3_aa: ASSPPGQGGPYEQY
clone_size: NA; v_call: TRBV27; j_call: TRBJ2-4; cdr3_aa: APRAGTKNIQY
clone_size: NA; v_call: TRBV27; j_call: TRBJ1-5; cdr3_aa: ASSLTGEQPQH
clone_size: NA; v_call: TRBV4-3; j_call: TRBJ1-2; cdr3_aa: ASSQEPGRNYGYT
clone_size: NA; v_call: TRBV28; j_call: TRBJ1-1; cdr3_aa: ASSAGGYTEAF
clone_size: NA; v_call: TRBV4-1; j_call: TRBJ2-1; cdr3_aa: ASSPGAPGDEQF
clone_size: NA; v_call: TRBV9; j_call: TRBJ2-1; cdr3_aa: ASSGSGINWNEQF
clone_size: NA; v_call: TRBV27; j_call: TRBJ2-2; cdr3_aa: ASHKQGRGTGELF
clone_size: NA; v_call: TRBV27; j_call: TRBJ1-3; cdr3_aa: ASRGQGKNTIY
clone_size: NA; v_call: TRBV3-1/TRBV3-2; j_call: TRBJ1-4; cdr3_aa: ASSQGSLNEKLF
clone_size: NA; v_call: TRBV28; j_call: TRBJ1-2; cdr3_aa: AITGGLGYT
clone_size: NA; v_call: TRBV28; j_call: TRBJ2-3; cdr3_aa: ASSLDRIADTQY
clone_size: NA; v_call: TRBV19; j_call: TRBJ2-1; cdr3_aa: ASSLEGSSYNEQF
clone_size: NA; v_call: TRBV28; j_call: TRBJ1-1; cdr3_aa: ASSSGSGGNTEAF
clone_size: NA; v_call: TRBV9; j_call: TRBJ2-3; cdr3_aa: ASSVTIGVGTDTQY
clone_size: NA; v_call: TRBV21-1; j_call: TRBJ2-3; cdr3_aa: ASSKVYGSSPTDTQY
clone_size: once; v_call: TRBV28; j_call: TRBJ2-2; cdr3_aa: ASSGTVLPGELF
clone_size: NA; v_call: TRBV5-5; j_call: TRBJ2-2; cdr3_aa: ASSFEGAGELF
clone_size: few; v_call: TRBV6-2/TRBV6-3; j_call: TRBJ1-1; cdr3_aa: ASSKGQGLNTEAF
clone_size: NA; v_call: TRBV7-6; j_call: TRBJ1-1; cdr3_aa: ASSVSKGDTEAF
clone_size: NA; v_call: TRBV5-8; j_call: TRBJ2-2; cdr3_aa: ASRWGQGRSGELF
clone_size: NA; v_call: TRBV3-1/TRBV3-2; j_call: TRBJ2-5; cdr3_aa: ASSRSWGSQETQY
clone_size: NA; v_call: TRBV7-2; j_call: TRBJ1-4; cdr3_aa: ASSPGLGGGKLF
clone_size: NA; v_call: TRBV7-9; j_call: TRBJ1-6; cdr3_aa: ASSGDRNSPLH
clone_size: few; v_call: TRBV7-9; j_call: TRBJ1-1; cdr3_aa: ASSLGGANTEAF
clone_size: NA; v_call: TRBV19; j_call: TRBJ1-5; cdr3_aa: ASSTGEGGNQPQH
clone_size: NA; v_call: TRBV2; j_call: TRBJ2-7; cdr3_aa: ASSPGQGIEQY
clone_size: NA; v_call: TRBV13; j_call: TRBJ2-1; cdr3_aa: ASSSGLAGDYNEQF
clone_size: NA; v_call: TRBV2; j_call: TRBJ2-3; cdr3_aa: ASSELTAGGLDTQY
clone_size: NA; v_call: TRBV27; j_call: TRBJ2-7; cdr3_aa: ASSLAPGQPFYEQY
clone_size: NA; v_call: TRBV2; j_call: TRBJ1-1; cdr3_aa: ANGQHTEAF
clone_size: NA; v_call: TRBV30; j_call: TRBJ2-3; cdr3_aa: AWSATGDTQY
clone_size: NA; v_call: TRBV3-1/TRBV3-2; j_call: TRBJ2-1; cdr3_aa: ASSQDAAGRNEQF
clone_size: NA; v_call: TRBV5-1; j_call: TRBJ1-1; cdr3_aa: ASSLAGDYITEAF
clone_size: NA; v_call: TRBV11-2; j_call: TRBJ1-4; cdr3_aa: ASSLGDRGSEKLF
clone_size: NA; v_call: TRBV7-8; j_call: TRBJ2-1; cdr3_aa: ASSTGLAGSSSYNEQF
clone_size: few; v_call: TRBV9; j_call: TRBJ2-5; cdr3_aa: ASSPQGGMQTQY
clone_size: NA; v_call: TRBV5-4; j_call: TRBJ2-5; cdr3_aa: ASSSSGGVTPQY
clone_size: NA; v_call: TRBV28; j_call: TRBJ1-4; cdr3_aa: ASSSPGQANEKLF
clone_size: NA; v_call: TRBV5-1; j_call: TRBJ2-2; cdr3_aa: ASSLNVKNTGELF
clone_size: NA; v_call: TRBV12-3/TRBV12-4; j_call: TRBJ1-6; cdr3_aa: ASSTDRVSPLH
clone_size: once; v_call: TRBV19; j_call: TRBJ2-1; cdr3_aa: ASSILAGLYNEQF